Listed here is a single T cell receptor (beta chain). The data derive from a study of cytomegalovirus exposure and HLA in healthy donors. Germline V gene data show CDR1 as SGHVS and CDR2 as FNYEAQ. V gave up 3 bases and J gave up 6 bases; unmatched junction bases: 3. CDR3 length equals 13 residues. PCR used 60 Vbeta primers and 13 Jbeta primers. Libraries were prepared by immunoSEQ multiplex PCR; TCRdb keeps only in-frame clonotypes and omits some of them. The table lists approximately 200,000 clones, over 70% of them singletons. Sample: PBMCs. This TCR derives from a young woman in good health and CMV-seropositive. V and J are TRBV7-6 and TRBJ2-3; 7 bases line up with TRBD1. The CDR3 coding sequence is TGTGCCAGCAGCTTTGACAGGGTGGATACGCAGTATTTT. It codes for CASSFDRVDTQYF.